A single sample is the source of the 25 T cell receptor beta chains below, sequenced in a study of type 1 regulatory T cells. Their target antigens are unknown. Via MiXCR, TCRdb re-called the reads, giving one row per CDR3 protein. The sample records more than 50,000 distinct CDR3 sequences, approximately 60% being singletons. Sequenced input: cultured non-Tr1 T cells, either the whole culture or a sorted T cell fraction (not recorded which). The source is a human donor in good health.

The rearrangement links TRBV7-2 to TRBJ1-5; TRBD1 aligns across 7 bases. V shed 5 bases and J 4 bases; nucleotides not matched to a gene: 2. CDR3 size: 13 residues. CDR1 is SGHTA and CDR2 is FQGNSA in the germline V gene. CDR3 bases: TGTGCCAGCAGCCAGGACAGGAATCAGCCCCAGCATTTT. It is translated as CASSQDRNQPQHF.

The chain has TRBV5-1 and TRBJ2-5; D gene unclear. V was shortened by 0 bases and J by 3 bases, with 9 bases between the two germline ends. The CDR3 extends over 14 amino acids. Germline assignment: CDR1 SGHRS and CDR2 YFSETQ. The CDR3: CASSLDPTKETQYF. The CDR3 DNA sequence: TGCGCCAGCAGCTTGGACCCCACTAAAGAGACCCAGTACTTC.

The V gene is TRBV20-1, the J gene TRBJ2-7, with 9 bases aligning to TRBD2. Germline CDR1 reads DFQATT; CDR2 reads SNEGSKA (reference sequence). The V segment lost 5 bases and the J segment 3 bases; nucleotides outside the gene matches: 5. The CDR3 sequence is 13 residues long. The CDR3 region is CSAPGLAVYEQYF. DNA for the CDR3: TGCAGTGCTCCGGGACTAGCAGTCTACGAGCAGTACTTC.

This clonotype was picked up a small number of times. The chain recombines TRBV5-1 with TRBJ1-3; maybe TRBD1 (5 bases). The CDR3 is 14 amino acids. From germline, CDR1 is SGHRS and CDR2 YFSETQ. V shed 4 bases and J shed 1 base, with 9 bases lying between them. The CDR3 coding sequence is TGCGCCAGCAGCGCGGGGGAGTCTGGAAACACCATATATTTT. Protein sequence: CASSAGESGNTIYF.

This chain uses TRBV6-2 or TRBV6-3 with TRBJ1-5; no definite D call. Germline lookup yields CDR1 MNHEY and CDR2 SVGEGT. Between the trimmed V and J ends, which lost 8 bases and 7 bases, there was a span of 15 bases. This CDR3 is 13 amino acids long. The CDR3 sequence is CASCGSPGQPQHF. CDR3 nucleotide sequence: TGTGCCAGCTGCGGCTCCCCGGGGCAGCCCCAGCATTTT.

This rearrangement joins TRBV4-2 to TRBJ2-1; 7 bases are a match to TRBD2. In germline, CDR1 is LGHNA, CDR2 YNFKEQ. The CDR3 sequence is 19 residues long. V shed 2 bases, J shed 4 bases, and the junction held 17 bases outside the gene matches. The CDR3 sequence is CASSQKIHPGTTSYNEQFF. CDR3 sequence (DNA): TGTGCCAGCAGCCAAAAAATCCACCCCGGGACTACATCATACAATGAGCAGTTCTTC.

This clonotype occurred once. The rearrangement joins TRBV20-1 to TRBJ2-1; 9 bases are shared with TRBD2. CDR3 length: 15 residues. The germline CDR1 and CDR2 sequences are DFQATT and SNEGSKA (reference sequence). The trim removed 2 bases at V and 5 bases at J, leaving 7 bases unmatched. In DNA, the CDR3 is TGCAGTGCTAGACTTAGCGGGGGAGGCGACAATGAGCAGTTCTTC. It specifies CSARLSGGGDNEQFF.

The chain uses TRBV29-1 and TRBJ1-2, with a possible D match to TRBD1 (6 bases). Germline assignment: CDR1 SQVTM and CDR2 ANQGSEA. The CDR3 extends over 12 amino acids. V was shortened by 6 bases and J by 8 bases, with 16 bases between the two germline ends. The CDR3 loop is CSVDSGEGGYTF. As DNA, the CDR3 is TGCAGCGTGGACTCAGGGGAGGGGGGCTACACCTTC.

The genes are TRBV4-1 and TRBJ1-1; TRBD1 matches 11 bases. V was clipped by 1 base and J by 5 bases; unmatched bases: 3. The CDR3 has 15 residues. Per germline, CDR1 MGHRA and CDR2 YSYEKL. The CDR3 sequence is CASSQVGTGGTEAFF. The CDR3 region has the DNA TGCGCCAGCAGCCAAGTGGGGACAGGGGGGACTGAAGCTTTCTTT.

The chain carries TRBV7-3 and TRBJ2-5, with D perhaps matching TRBD2 (5 bases). The CDR3 is 18 amino acids. V shed 4 bases and J shed 4 bases, with 25 bases lying between them. The V gene's germline CDR1 is SGHTA and CDR2 FQGTGA. Written as DNA, the CDR3 is TGTGCCAGCAGCTCACTCCCCGGGATAATCGGGGTTGGAGAGACCCAGTACTTC. Protein product: CASSSLPGIIGVGETQYF.

The chain recombines TRBV29-1 with TRBJ2-3; 9 nucleotides match TRBD2. Looked up from germline, CDR1 is SQVTM and CDR2 is ANQGSEA. The ends lost 4 bases at V and 10 bases at J; junction bases unmatched: 21. The CDR3 consists of 17 residues. CDR3 DNA sequence: TGCAGCGTTGTGCCCCCAGGGACTAGCCTATCAGCTTCTCCGCAGTATTTT. Its translation is CSVVPPGTSLSASPQYF.

The chain combines TRBV3-1 with TRBJ2-7; the D gene could be TRBD1 or TRBD2 (5 bases each). Germline lookup yields CDR1 LGHDT and CDR2 YNNKEL (reference sequence). The CDR3 spans 17 residues. V was shortened by 4 bases and J by 2 bases, with 21 bases between the two germline ends. CDR3 coding DNA: TGTGCCAGCAGCCCCCGGGGCATGATTTGGGTTCCCTACGAGCAGTACTTC. Protein product: CASSPRGMIWVPYEQYF.

This clonotype was counted between two and nine times. The chain has TRBV28 and TRBJ2-2, with D possibly being TRBD2 (6 bases). The CDR3 has 15 residues. The V end lost 4 bases, the J end lost 2 bases, and 11 bases lay between the germline ends. The V gene's germline CDR1 is MDHEN and CDR2 SYDVKM. The CDR3 DNA reads as TGTGCCAGCAGTTCTCCGGGACTCAACACCGGGGAGCTGTTTTTT. Translation gives CASSSPGLNTGELFF.

This clonotype has more than one count but fewer than ten. This chain links TRBV7-9 with TRBJ2-4, with TRBD2 identical over 9 bases. The CDR3 runs 17 residues. J was trimmed by 0 bases and V by 5 bases; bases with no gene match: 8. Germline CDR1 SEHNR, CDR2 FQNEAQ (reference sequence). CDR3 in amino acids: CASSPLAGSIAKNIQYF. In DNA, the CDR3 is TGTGCCAGCAGCCCACTAGCGGGTTCCATAGCCAAAAACATTCAGTACTTC.

The DNA for the CDR3 is TGTGCCAGCTTCTCTACGGGGAGCAGATCCACCGGGGAGCTGTTTTTT. This sequence encodes CASFSTGSRSTGELFF. The chain couples TRBV6-2 or TRBV6-3 to TRBJ2-2; weak D call: TRBD2 (5 bases). Germline V gene lookup returns CDR1 MNHEY and CDR2 SVGEGT. Trimming left V 8 bases short and J 4 bases short, with 20 bases between. CDR3 length equals 16 residues.

This chain connects TRBV30 to TRBJ2-3; maybe TRBD2 (6 bases). This CDR3 is 14 amino acids long. Germline V lookup: CDR1 GTSNPN, CDR2 SVGIG (reference sequence). Trimming pared 3 bases from V and 0 bases from J, leaving 10 bases between. The CDR3 DNA reads TGTGCCTGGAGCGGTGCGGGAAGCACAGATACGCAGTATTTT. The encoded protein is CAWSGAGSTDTQYF.

V gene TRBV27 combines with J gene TRBJ2-3; either TRBD1 or TRBD2 may fit D (5 bases each). Germline CDR1 MNHEY, CDR2 SMNVEV (reference sequence). V lost 8 bases to trimming and J lost 6 bases, with 12 bases between them. This CDR3 contains 12 residues. The CDR3, as DNA: TGTGCCAGCGGGGGAGCCGGGGATACGCAGTATTTT. Its translation: CASGGAGDTQYF.

This clonotype occurred once. The rearrangement joins TRBV29-1 to TRBJ2-7, with a possible D match to TRBD2 (6 bases). CDR1 and CDR2 from the germline V gene are SQVTM and ANQGSEA. The CDR3 has 16 residues. Trimming left V 4 bases short and J 0 bases short, with 19 bases between. The CDR3 loop reads CSVVDFAGKSSYEQYF. CDR3 DNA sequence: TGCAGCGTTGTTGACTTCGCGGGAAAGAGCTCCTACGAGCAGTACTTC.

This clonotype was seen only once. The rearrangement joins TRBV29-1 to TRBJ2-1; D is ambiguous. The germline V gene encodes CDR1 SQVTM and CDR2 ANQGSEA. CDR3 length: 14 amino acids. Trimming cost V 3 bases and J 2 bases, with 11 bases left between them. The CDR3 nucleotides are TGCAGCGTTGAGCGCGGCAGGACCTACAATGAGCAGTTCTTC. Translation gives CSVERGRTYNEQFF.

The chain recombines TRBV5-4 with TRBJ2-2, with D uncertain. V was trimmed by 4 bases and J by 6 bases, leaving 13 bases between them. The CDR3 length is 14 residues. Looked up from germline, CDR1 is SGHNT and CDR2 is YYREEE (reference sequence). CDR3 DNA: TGTGCCAGCAGCCCGGATCGGGTTGCCGGGGAGCTGTTTTTT. This translates into CASSPDRVAGELFF.

V usage is TRBV3-1 and J usage is TRBJ2-5; D not certain. The CDR3 has 14 amino acids. In germline, CDR1 is LGHDT, CDR2 YNNKEL (reference sequence). V lost 3 bases and J lost 1, with 9 bases in between. DNA of the CDR3: TGTGCCAGCAGCCAGGCTACTGCCCAAGAGACCCAGTACTTC. This encodes CASSQATAQETQYF.

Remarks on this clonotype: One end of the junction is discordant with germline, which a read error may explain. The J gene is TRBJ2-7, the V gene TRBV4-1, with 8 nucleotides matching TRBD1. The CDR3 consists of 15 residues. CDR1 is MGHRA and CDR2 is YSYEKL in the germline V gene. As DNA, the CDR3 is TGCGCCAGCAACCAAGTGGTCAGGGGGCGGAACGAGCAGTACTTC. Translated: CASNQVVRGRNEQYF.

The chain joins TRBV7-2 to TRBJ1-2; weak D call: TRBD1 (6 bases). Germline loops: CDR1 SGHTA, CDR2 FQGNSA. The V and J ends lost 2 bases and 4 bases respectively, with 14 bases between them. The CDR3 has 15 amino acids. For the CDR3, the DNA is TGTGCCAGCAGCTTAAGGGGGGGCGAGGGCTATGGCTACACCTTC. This sequence encodes CASSLRGGEGYGYTF.

The chain has TRBV7-8 and TRBJ2-1; D tentatively reads TRBD1 or TRBD2 (5 bases each). CDR3 length: 14 amino acids. V was clipped by 5 bases and J by 5 bases, with 13 bases between them. Germline V gives CDR1 SGHVS, CDR2 FQNEAQ. The CDR3 region has the DNA TGTGCCAGCAGCCCCCAGAGGGGAGACAATGAGCAGTTCTTC. Translating it yields CASSPQRGDNEQFF.

The J gene is TRBJ2-4, the V gene TRBV28, with D perhaps TRBD2 (7 bases). CDR1 MDHEN and CDR2 SYDVKM come from the germline V gene. V lost 3 bases to trimming and J lost 9 bases, with 18 bases between them. This CDR3 spans 15 amino acids. This chain's CDR3 is CASSFYRDGGGIQYF. The CDR3 DNA reads TGTGCCAGCAGTTTTTACAGGGACGGCGGGGGCATTCAGTACTTC.